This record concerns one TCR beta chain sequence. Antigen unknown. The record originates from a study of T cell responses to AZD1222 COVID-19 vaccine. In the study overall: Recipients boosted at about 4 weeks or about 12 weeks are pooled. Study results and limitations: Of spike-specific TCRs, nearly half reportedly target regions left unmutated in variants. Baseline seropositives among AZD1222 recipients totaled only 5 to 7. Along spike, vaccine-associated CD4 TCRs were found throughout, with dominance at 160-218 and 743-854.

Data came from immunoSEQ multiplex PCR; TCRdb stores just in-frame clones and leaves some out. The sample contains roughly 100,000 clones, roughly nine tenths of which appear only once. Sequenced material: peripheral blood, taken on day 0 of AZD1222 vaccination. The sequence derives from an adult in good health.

In DNA, the CDR3 is TGCGCCAGCAGCTTGGGCGGGGAATCCTACAATGAGCAGTTCTTC. Translated: CASSLGGESYNEQFF. The V and J genes are TRBV5-1 and TRBJ2-1; a possible D gene is TRBD2 (6 bases). This CDR3 spans 15 amino acids. Trimming shortened V by 0 bases and J by 1 base, and 8 bases separated the two germline ends. In germline, CDR1 is SGHRS, CDR2 YFSETQ.